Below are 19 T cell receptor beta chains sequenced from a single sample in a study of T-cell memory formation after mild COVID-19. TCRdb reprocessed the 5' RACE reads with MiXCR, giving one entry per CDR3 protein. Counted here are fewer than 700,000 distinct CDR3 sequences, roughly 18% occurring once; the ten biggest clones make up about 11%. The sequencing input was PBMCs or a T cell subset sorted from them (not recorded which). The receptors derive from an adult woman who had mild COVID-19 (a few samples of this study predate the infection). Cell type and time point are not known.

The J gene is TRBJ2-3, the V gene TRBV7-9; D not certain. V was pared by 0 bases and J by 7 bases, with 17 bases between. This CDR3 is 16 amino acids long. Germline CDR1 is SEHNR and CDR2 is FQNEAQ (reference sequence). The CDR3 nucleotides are TGTGCCAGCAGCTTAGCGGGGATCATAGGGTCAAATACGCAGTATTTT. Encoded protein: CASSLAGIIGSNTQYF.

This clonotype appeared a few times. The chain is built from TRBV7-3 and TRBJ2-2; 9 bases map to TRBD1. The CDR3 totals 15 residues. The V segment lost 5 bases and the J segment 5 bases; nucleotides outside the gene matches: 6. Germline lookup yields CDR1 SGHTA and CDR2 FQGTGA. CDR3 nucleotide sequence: TGTGCCAGCAGCACCAGACAGGGGGGAACCGGGGAGCTGTTTTTT. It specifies CASSTRQGGTGELFF. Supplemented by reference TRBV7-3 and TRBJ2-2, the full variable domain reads GAGVSQTPSNKVTEKGKYVELRCDPISGHTALYWYRQSLGQGPEFLIYFQGTGAADDSGLPNDRFFAVRPEGSVSTLKIQRTERGDSAVYLCASSTRQGGTGELFFGEGSRLTVL.

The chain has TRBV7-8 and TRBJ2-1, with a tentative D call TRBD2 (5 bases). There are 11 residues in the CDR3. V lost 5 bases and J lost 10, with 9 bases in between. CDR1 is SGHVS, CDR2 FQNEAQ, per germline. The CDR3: CASSRRLEQFF. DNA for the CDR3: TGTGCCAGCAGCCGACGACTAGAGCAGTTCTTC.

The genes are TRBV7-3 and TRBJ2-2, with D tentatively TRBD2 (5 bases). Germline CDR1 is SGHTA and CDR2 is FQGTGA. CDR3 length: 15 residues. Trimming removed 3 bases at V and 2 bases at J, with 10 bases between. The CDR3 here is CASSLVAQNTGELFF. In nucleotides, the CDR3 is TGTGCCAGCAGCTTGGTAGCGCAAAACACCGGGGAGCTGTTTTTT.

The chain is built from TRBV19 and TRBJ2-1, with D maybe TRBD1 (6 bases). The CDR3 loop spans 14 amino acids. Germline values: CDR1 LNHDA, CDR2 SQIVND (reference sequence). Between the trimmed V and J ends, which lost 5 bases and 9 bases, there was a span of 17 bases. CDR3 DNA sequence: TGTGCCAGTAGTTCCTTGGGGGCCTGGGGTGAGCAGTTCTTC. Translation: CASSSLGAWGEQFF.

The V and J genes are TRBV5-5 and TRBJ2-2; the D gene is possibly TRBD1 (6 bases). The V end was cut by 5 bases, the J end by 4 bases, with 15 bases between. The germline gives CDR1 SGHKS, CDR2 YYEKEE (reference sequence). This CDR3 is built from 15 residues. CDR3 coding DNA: TGTGCCAGCAGTTCTAGTTGGGGGCCCACCGGGGAGCTGTTTTTT. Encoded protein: CASSSSWGPTGELFF.

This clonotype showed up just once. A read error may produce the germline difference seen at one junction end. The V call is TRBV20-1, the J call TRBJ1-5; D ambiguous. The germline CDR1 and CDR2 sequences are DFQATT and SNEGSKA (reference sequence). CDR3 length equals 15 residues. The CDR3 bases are TGCAGTGCCCCTAGGCGCGGTAGTAGCGATCAGCCCCAGCATTTT. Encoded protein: CSAPRRGSSDQPQHF.

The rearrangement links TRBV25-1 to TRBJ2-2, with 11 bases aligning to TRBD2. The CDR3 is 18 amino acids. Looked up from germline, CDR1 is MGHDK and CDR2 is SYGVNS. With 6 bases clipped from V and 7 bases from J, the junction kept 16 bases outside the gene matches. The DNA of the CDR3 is TGTGCCAGCAGCGAGTCTAGCGGGGGGCCAGGTGCTAGCGGGGAGCTGTTTTTT. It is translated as CASSESSGGPGASGELFF.

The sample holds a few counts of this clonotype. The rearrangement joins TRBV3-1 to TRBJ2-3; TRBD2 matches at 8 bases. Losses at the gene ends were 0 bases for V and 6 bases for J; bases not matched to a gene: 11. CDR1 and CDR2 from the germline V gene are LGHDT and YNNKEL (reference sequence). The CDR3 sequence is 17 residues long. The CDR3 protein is CASSQDLGGGPKDTQYF. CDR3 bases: TGTGCCAGCAGCCAAGATTTGGGCGGGGGGCCGAAGGATACGCAGTATTTT.

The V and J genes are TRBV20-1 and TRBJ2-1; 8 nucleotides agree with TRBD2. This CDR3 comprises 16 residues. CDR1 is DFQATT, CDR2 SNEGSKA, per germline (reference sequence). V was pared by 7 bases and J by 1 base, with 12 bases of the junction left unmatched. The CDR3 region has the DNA TGCAGTGGCCTACCATTAACTAGCGGATCCTACAATGAGCAGTTCTTC. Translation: CSGLPLTSGSYNEQFF.

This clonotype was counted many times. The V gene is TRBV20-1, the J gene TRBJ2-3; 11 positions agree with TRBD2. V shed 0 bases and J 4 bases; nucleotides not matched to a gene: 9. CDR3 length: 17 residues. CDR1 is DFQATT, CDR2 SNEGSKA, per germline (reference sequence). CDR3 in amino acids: CSARDLASGRLADTQYF. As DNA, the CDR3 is TGCAGTGCTAGAGATTTGGCTAGCGGGAGGCTCGCAGATACGCAGTATTTT.

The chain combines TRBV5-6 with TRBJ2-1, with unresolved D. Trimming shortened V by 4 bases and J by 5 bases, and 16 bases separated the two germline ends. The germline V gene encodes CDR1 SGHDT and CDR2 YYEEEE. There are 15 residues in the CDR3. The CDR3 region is CASSPRFGPDNEQFF. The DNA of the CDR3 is TGTGCCAGCAGCCCCCGATTCGGCCCAGACAATGAGCAGTTCTTC.

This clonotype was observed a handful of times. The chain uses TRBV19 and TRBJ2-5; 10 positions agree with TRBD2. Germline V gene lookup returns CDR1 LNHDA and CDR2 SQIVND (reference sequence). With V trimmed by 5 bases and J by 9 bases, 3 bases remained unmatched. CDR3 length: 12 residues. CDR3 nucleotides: TGTGCCAGTAGTCCTAGCGGGGGCCCCCAGTACTTC. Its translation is CASSPSGGPQYF.

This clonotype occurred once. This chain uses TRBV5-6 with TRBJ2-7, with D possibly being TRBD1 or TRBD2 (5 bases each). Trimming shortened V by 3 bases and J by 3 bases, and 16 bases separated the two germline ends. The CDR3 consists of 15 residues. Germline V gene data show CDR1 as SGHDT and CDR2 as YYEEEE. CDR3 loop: CASSSPGWDDYEQYF. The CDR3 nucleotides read TGTGCCAGCAGCTCCCCGGGTTGGGACGACTACGAGCAGTACTTC.

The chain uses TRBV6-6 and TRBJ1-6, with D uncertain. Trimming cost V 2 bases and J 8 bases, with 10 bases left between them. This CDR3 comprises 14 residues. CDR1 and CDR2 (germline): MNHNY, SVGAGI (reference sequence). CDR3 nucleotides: TGTGCCAGCAGTTACGGGTCGGGCGATTCACCCCTCCACTTT. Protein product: CASSYGSGDSPLHF.

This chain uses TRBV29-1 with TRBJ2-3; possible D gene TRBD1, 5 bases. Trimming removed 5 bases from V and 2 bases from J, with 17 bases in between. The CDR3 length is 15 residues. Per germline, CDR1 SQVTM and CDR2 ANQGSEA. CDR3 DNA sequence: TGCAGCGTTACCCCTAGGGGCGCAAACACAGATACGCAGTATTTT. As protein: CSVTPRGANTDTQYF.

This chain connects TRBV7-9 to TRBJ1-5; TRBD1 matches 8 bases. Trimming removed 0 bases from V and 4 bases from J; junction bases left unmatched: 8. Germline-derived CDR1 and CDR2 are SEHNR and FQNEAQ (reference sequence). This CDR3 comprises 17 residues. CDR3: CASSLAQVRGRNQPQHF. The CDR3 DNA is TGTGCCAGCAGCTTAGCGCAGGTCAGGGGGCGGAATCAGCCCCAGCATTTT.

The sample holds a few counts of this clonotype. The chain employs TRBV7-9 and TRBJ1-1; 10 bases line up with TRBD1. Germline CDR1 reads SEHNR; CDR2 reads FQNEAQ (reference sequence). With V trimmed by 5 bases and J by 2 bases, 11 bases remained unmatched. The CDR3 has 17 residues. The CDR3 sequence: CASSPWTGGLENTEAFF. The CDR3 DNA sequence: TGTGCCAGCAGCCCCTGGACAGGGGGGCTCGAAAACACTGAAGCTTTCTTT.

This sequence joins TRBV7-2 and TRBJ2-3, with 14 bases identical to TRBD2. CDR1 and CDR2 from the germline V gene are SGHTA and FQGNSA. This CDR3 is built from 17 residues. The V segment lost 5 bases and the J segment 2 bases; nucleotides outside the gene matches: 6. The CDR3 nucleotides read TGTGCCAGCAGCCCGCGACTAGCGGGAGGGTACACAGATACGCAGTATTTT. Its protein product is CASSPRLAGGYTDTQYF.